This T cell receptor (beta chain) was sequenced during a study of identifying expanded T cells in peripheral blood (dated by TCRdb to the late 2010s). In terms of the full investigation: Technical replicates were generated by sequencing separate aliquots of the same genomic DNA pool, with four replicates compared pairwise.

During the collection period, no infections or other immune events were recorded for the healthy donors. Healthy-donor blood repertoires served as a training cohort to calibrate time-dependent variance in a beta-binomial model of T-cell clone differential abundance. The training cohort included 10 or so healthy donors, of whom 3 were female and 7 were male. An age range of about 25 to 64 years, with an average of 43 years, was recorded for the donors. Whole blood was collected from each healthy donor at three time points spaced 2 to 3 weeks apart and obtained from a commercial supplier. Genomic DNA was extracted from unsorted whole blood for immunosequencing. TCRbeta CDR3 regions were profiled with the immunoSEQ Assay using bias-controlled multiplex PCR amplification of genomic DNA. The published analysis was carried out like this. To quantify the absolute abundance of each unique TCRbeta CDR3 region, the sequences were collapsed and filtered. Two models were used to test differential abundance: a binomial model (Fisher-equivalent) and a beta-binomial model that adds time-dependent variance fitted from healthy donors. Any clone with fewer than 5 combined templates was excluded, and a clone was called differentially abundant if its Benjamini-Hochberg FDR was below 0.01. In the beta-binomial model, variance was expressed as a function of the total template count across the two samples, in the form v = (b*log(k)+a)^2. Sourced from immuneACCESS, this table was stored by TCRdb with only in-frame sequences that have V and J called. A share of the clones is absent; for the studies checked, an unresolved V gene accounts for under half, and the remainder has no known explanation. V and J calls and clone size are as listed in that table; D and trimming were resolved from the DNA. The sample data list 55,000 to 75,000 clones, and 80% to 90% of these were observed just once. Of the sample, 4.7% falls within the top ten clones.

The paper as a whole reports these results and caveats: The binomial model flagged around 1.1 differentially abundant clones between technical replicates, compared with roughly 17 over around 2 weeks and 18 to 20 over approximately four weeks. The beta-binomial model significantly reduced the number of clones called differentially abundant and the false-positive rate across all healthy-donor time intervals. The authors expected that biological variance in healthy repertoires might rise further over much longer intervals, such as months to years. Across all healthy donors, variance in clone template counts between roughly 2-week samples was found to increase significantly with total template count.

Trimmed from V: 0 bases; trimmed from J: 4 bases; junction bases lacking a gene match: 4. As encoded in the germline V gene, CDR1 is SGDLS while CDR2 is YYNGEE. The CDR3 covers 15 residues, taking in both the cysteine and the phenylalanine. The only DNA kept is the CDR3, 45 bases in frame from the first base. With respect to this clone: Its antigen is not yet known. No per-base quality is available; no much larger clone lies one base away.

Sample: blood. The sequence was collected from a person between 18 and 70 years old in good health. Rearrangement joined TRBV9 to TRBJ2-1, with 7 central nucleotides matching TRBD2. The CDR3 region has the sequence CASSVEGGVYNEQFF. The bases are TGTGCCAGCAGCGTAGAGGGAGGGGTTTACAATGAGCAGTTCTTC.